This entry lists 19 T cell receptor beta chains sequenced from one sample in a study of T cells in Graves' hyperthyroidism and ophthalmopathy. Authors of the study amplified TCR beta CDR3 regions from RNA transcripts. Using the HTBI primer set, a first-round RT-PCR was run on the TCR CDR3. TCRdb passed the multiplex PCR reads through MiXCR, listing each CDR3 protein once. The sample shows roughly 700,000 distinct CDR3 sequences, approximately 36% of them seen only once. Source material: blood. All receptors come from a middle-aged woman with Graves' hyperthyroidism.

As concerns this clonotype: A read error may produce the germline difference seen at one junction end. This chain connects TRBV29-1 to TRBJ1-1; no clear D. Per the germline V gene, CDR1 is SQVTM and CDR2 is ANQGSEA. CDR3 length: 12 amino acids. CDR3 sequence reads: CSLGLKDTEAFF. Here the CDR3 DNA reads TGCAGCTTAGGACTCAAAGACACCGAAGCTTTCTTT.

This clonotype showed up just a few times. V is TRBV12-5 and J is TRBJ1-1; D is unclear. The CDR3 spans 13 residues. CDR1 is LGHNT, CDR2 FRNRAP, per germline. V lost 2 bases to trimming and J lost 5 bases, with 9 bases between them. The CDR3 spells CASGLYDTTEAFF. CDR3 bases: TGTGCTAGTGGTTTGTATGATACAACTGAAGCTTTCTTT.

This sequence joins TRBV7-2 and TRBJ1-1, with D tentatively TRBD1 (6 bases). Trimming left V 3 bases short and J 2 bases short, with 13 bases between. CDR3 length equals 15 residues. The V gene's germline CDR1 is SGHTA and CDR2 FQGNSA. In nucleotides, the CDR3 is TGTGCCAGCAGCTTCCAGACAGGATATAACACTGAAGCTTTCTTT. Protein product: CASSFQTGYNTEAFF.

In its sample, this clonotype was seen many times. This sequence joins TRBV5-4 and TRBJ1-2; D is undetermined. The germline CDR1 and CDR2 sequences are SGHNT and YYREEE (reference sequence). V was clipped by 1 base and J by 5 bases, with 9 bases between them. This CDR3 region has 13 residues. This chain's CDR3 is CASSLYGKYGYTF. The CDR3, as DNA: TGTGCCAGCAGCTTGTACGGGAAATATGGCTACACCTTC.

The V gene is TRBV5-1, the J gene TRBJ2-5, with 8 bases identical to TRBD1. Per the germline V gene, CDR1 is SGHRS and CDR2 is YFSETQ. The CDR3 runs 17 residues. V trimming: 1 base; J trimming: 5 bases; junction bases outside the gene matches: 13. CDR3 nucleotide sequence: TGCGCCAGCAGCTTGTACACCGATAAAGGACAGGGTGAGACCCAGTACTTC. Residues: CASSLYTDKGQGETQYF.

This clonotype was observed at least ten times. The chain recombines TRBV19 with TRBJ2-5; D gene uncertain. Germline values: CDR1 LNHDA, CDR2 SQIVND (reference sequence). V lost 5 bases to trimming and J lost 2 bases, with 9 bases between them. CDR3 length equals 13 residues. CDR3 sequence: CASSPSWQETQYF. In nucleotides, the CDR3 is TGTGCCAGTAGTCCCTCGTGGCAAGAGACCCAGTACTTC.

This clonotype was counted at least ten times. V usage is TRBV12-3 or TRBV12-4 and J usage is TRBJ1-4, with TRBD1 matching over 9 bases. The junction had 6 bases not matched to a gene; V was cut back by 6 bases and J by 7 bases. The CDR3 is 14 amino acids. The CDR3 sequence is CASSWGQGVEKLFF. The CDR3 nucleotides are TGTGCCAGCAGCTGGGGACAGGGAGTTGAAAAACTGTTTTTT.

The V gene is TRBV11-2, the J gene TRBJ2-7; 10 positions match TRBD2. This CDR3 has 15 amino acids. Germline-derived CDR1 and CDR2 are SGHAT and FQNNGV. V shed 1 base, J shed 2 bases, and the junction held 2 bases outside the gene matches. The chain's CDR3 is CASSLGAGGTYEQYF. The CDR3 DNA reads TGTGCCAGCAGCTTAGGAGCGGGGGGGACCTACGAGCAGTACTTC.

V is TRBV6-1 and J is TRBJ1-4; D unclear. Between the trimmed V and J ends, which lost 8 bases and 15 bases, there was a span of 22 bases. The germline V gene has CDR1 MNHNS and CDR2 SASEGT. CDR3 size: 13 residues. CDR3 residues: CASSPRADGKVFF. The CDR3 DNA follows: TGTGCCAGCTCTCCCCGGGCAGATGGGAAGGTGTTTTTT.

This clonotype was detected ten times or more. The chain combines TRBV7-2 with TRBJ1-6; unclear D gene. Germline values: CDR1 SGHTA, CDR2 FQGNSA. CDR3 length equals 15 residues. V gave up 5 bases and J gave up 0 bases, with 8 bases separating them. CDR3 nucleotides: TGTGCCAGCAGCCCGAGTGGCTCCTATAATTCACCCCTCCACTTT. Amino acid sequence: CASSPSGSYNSPLHF.

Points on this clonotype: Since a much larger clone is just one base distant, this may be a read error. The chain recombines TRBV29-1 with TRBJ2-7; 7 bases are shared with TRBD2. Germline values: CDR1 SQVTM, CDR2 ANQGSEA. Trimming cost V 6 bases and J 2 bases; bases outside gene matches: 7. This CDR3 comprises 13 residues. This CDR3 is CSVIGRGAYEQYF. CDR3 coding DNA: TGCAGCGTGATCGGACGGGGGGCCTACGAGCAGTACTTC.

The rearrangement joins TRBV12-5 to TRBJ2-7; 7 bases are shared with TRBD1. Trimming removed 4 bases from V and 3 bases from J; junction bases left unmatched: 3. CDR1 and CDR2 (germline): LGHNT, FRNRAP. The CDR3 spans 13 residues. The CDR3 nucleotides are TGTGCTAGTGGTTCCCGGGACAGCTACGAGCAGTACTTC. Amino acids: CASGSRDSYEQYF.

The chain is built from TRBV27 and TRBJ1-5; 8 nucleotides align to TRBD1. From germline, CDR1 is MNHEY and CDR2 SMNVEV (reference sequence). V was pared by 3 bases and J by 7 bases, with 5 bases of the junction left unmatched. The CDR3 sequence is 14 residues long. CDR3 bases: TGTGCCAGCAGTTTGGACAGGGTCAAGCAGCCCCAGCATTTT. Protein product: CASSLDRVKQPQHF.

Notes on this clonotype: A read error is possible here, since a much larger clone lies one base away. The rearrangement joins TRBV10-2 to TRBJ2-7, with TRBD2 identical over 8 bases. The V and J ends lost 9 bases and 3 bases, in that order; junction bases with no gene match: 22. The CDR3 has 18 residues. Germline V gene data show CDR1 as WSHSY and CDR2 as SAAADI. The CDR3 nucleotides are TGCGCCAGGACTCCCAACGGTTTGGCGGGAGGTACAGGCTACGAGCAGTACTTC. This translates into CARTPNGLAGGTGYEQYF.

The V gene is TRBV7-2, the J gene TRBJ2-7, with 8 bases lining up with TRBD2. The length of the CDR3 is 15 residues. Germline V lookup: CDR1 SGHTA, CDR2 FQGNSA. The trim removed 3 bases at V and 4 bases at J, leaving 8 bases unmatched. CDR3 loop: CASSFLGRAAYEQYF. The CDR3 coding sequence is TGTGCCAGCAGCTTCCTCGGGAGGGCCGCTTACGAGCAGTACTTC.

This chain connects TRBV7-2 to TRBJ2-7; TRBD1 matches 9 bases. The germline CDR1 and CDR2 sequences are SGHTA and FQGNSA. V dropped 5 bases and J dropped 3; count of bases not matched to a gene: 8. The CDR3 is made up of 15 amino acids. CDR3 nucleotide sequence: TGTGCCAGCAGCCAACCCGGGACAGGGATCTACGAGCAGTACTTC. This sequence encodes CASSQPGTGIYEQYF. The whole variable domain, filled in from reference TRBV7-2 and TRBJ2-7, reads GAGVSQSPSNKVTEKGKDVELRCDPISGHTALYWYRQSLGQGLEFLIYFQGNSAPDKSGLPSDRFSAERTGGSVSTLTIQRTQQEDSAVYLCASSQPGTGIYEQYFGPGTRLTVT.

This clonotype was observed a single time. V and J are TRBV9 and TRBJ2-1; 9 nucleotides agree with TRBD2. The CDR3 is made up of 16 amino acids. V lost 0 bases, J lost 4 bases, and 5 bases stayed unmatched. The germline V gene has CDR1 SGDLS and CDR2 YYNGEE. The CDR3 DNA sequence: TGTGCCAGCAGCGTAGAAAGCGGGGGGCGTTACAATGAGCAGTTCTTC. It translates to CASSVESGGRYNEQFF. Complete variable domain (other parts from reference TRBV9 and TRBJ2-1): DSGVTQTPKHLITATGQRVTLRCSPRSGDLSVYWYQQSLDQGLQFLIQYYNGEERAKGNILERFSAQQFPDLHSELNLSSLELGDSALYFCASSVESGGRYNEQFFGPGTRLTVL.

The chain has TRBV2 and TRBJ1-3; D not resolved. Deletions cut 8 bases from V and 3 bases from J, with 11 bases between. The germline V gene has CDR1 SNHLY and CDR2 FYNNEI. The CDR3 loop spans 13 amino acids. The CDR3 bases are TGTGCCAGCGGAGAGGAGGGTGGAAACACCATATATTTT. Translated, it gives CASGEEGGNTIYF.

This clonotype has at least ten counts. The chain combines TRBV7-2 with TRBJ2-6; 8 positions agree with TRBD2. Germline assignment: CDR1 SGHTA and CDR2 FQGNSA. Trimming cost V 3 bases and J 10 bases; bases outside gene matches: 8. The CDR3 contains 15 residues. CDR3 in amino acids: CASSLEGLVWNVLTF. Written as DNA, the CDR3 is TGTGCCAGCAGCTTGGAGGGACTAGTTTGGAACGTCCTGACTTTC.